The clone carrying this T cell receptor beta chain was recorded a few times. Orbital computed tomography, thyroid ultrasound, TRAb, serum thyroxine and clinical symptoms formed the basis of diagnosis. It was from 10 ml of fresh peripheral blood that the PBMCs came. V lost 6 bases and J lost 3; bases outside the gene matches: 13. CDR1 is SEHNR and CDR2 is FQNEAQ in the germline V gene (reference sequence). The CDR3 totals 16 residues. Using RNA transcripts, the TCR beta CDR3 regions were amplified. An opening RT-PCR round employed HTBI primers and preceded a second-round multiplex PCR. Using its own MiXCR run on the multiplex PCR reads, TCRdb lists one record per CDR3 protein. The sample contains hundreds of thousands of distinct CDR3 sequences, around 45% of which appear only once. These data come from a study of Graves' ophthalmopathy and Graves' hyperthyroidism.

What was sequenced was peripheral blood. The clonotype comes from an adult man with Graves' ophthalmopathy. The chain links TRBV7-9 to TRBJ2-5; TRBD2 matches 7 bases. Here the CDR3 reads CASREGSLAAKETQYF. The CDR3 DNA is TGTGCCAGCAGAGAAGGGAGCCTAGCGGCAAAAGAGACCCAGTACTTC.